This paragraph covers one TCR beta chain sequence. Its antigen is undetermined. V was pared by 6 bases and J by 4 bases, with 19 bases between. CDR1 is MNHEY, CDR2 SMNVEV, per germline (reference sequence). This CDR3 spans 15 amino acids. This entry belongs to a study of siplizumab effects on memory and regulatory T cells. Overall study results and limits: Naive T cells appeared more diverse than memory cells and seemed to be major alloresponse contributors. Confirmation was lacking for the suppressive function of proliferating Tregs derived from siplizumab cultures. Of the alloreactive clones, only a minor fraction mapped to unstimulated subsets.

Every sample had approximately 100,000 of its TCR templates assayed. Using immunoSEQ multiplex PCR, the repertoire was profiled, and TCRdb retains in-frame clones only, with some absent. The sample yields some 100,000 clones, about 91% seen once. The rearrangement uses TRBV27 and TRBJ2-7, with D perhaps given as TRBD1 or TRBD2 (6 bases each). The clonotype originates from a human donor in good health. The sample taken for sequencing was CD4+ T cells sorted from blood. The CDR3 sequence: CASRPKGVGGYEQYF. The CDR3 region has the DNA TGTGCCAGCAGACCTAAGGGGGTGGGGGGATACGAGCAGTACTTC.